The 13 T cell receptor beta chains listed next were all sequenced from one sample in a study of post-analysis software for immune sequencing data. Which antigens these TCRs recognize remains unknown. General study points: A handful of TRBV segments were significantly more frequent in patients than in controls. TRBV5-6, TRBV5-1 and TRBV20-1 were among these segments.

TCR beta cDNA libraries had unique molecular identifiers. MiXCR was run by TCRdb on the PCR reads, yielding one entry per CDR3 protein. Of 700,000 to 800,000 distinct CDR3 sequences listed, 25% to 30% were seen once; the top ten hold roughly 0.57%. Sequencing was done on a sample of blood. Receptors originate from a girl aged 5 to 17 with multiple sclerosis.

This clonotype occurred a few times. The chain is built from TRBV20-1 and TRBJ2-7; maybe TRBD2 (7 bases). The CDR3 runs 14 residues. The ends were cut back, 0 bases at V and 5 bases at J, with 14 bases in the middle. The germline V gene has CDR1 DFQATT and CDR2 SNEGSKA (reference sequence). CDR3 in DNA: TGCAGTGCTAGAGATCGGGCGGGGGCGGACGAGCAGTACTTC. Translating it yields CSARDRAGADEQYF.

The sample holds a few counts of this clonotype. The rearrangement links TRBV10-3 to TRBJ1-2; 10 bases are a match to TRBD1. From germline, CDR1 is ENHRY and CDR2 SYGVKD. This CDR3 spans 15 amino acids. Trimming cost V 0 bases and J 8 bases; bases outside gene matches: 6. In DNA, the CDR3 is TGTGCCATCAGTGAGTCTCCGGGACAGGGGCAAGGCTACACCTTC. This sequence encodes CAISESPGQGQGYTF.

This chain's CDR3 is CSAGRRQQPQHF. Here the CDR3 DNA reads TGCAGTGCTGGGAGGAGGCAACAGCCCCAGCATTTT. The J gene is TRBJ1-5, the V gene TRBV20-1; D remains unclear. Trimming stripped 5 bases from V and 7 bases from J, with 12 bases between. Germline V gene data show CDR1 as DFQATT and CDR2 as SNEGSKA (reference sequence). This CDR3 comprises 12 residues.

The chain joins TRBV28 to TRBJ1-2; D remains unclear. The V and J ends lost 10 bases and 0 bases respectively, with 12 bases between them. This CDR3 contains 13 residues. Germline lookup yields CDR1 MDHEN and CDR2 SYDVKM. CDR3 DNA: TGTGCCATCTCCCCATTACCTAACTATGGCTACACCTTC. Its translation: CAISPLPNYGYTF.

This clonotype was observed a handful of times. V and J are TRBV5-5 and TRBJ2-5, with 8 nucleotides matching TRBD1. Per the germline V gene, CDR1 is SGHKS and CDR2 is YYEKEE (reference sequence). V lost 4 bases, J lost 0 bases, and 8 bases stayed unmatched. This CDR3 is built from 16 residues. The CDR3 is CASSPGQGRYQETQYF. The CDR3 DNA reads TGTGCCAGCAGCCCCGGACAGGGCCGGTACCAAGAGACCCAGTACTTC.

CDR3 nucleotide sequence: TGTGCCAGCAGCCAAGCCCGGCGGGAGCTGTTTTTT. The encoded protein is CASSQARRELFF. The chain couples TRBV3-1 to TRBJ2-2; D is unresolved. CDR1 is LGHDT and CDR2 is YNNKEL in the germline V gene (reference sequence). V lost 1 base, J lost 9 bases, and 6 bases lay in between. This CDR3 contains 12 residues.

The chain is built from TRBV5-1 and TRBJ1-1; no clear D. Trimming pared 4 bases from V and 10 bases from J, leaving 20 bases between. The CDR3 consists of 14 residues. Looked up from germline, CDR1 is SGHRS and CDR2 is YFSETQ. The CDR3: CASSLESSARGAFF. For the CDR3, the DNA is TGCGCCAGCAGCCTAGAGTCATCGGCCCGGGGAGCTTTCTTT. Variable domain in full (rest from reference TRBV5-1 and TRBJ1-1): KAGVTQTPRYLIKTRGQQVTLSCSPISGHRSVSWYQQTPGQGLQFLFEYFSETQRNKGNFPGRFSGRQFSNSRSEMNVSTLELGDSALYLCASSLESSARGAFFGQGTRLTVV.

V gene TRBV4-1 combines with J gene TRBJ2-1; TRBD1 or TRBD2 may be the D gene (5 bases each). The CDR3 contains 17 residues. Trimming took off 0 bases at V and 0 bases at J, with 12 bases between the two ends. The germline gives CDR1 MGHRA, CDR2 YSYEKL. CDR3 loop: CASSQERGFSSYNEQFF. CDR3 sequence (DNA): TGCGCCAGCAGCCAAGAGAGGGGCTTTAGCTCCTACAATGAGCAGTTCTTC.

This clonotype was seen at least ten times. The chain links TRBV4-3 to TRBJ2-1; 15 bases are shared with TRBD2. The ends lost 4 bases at V and 10 bases at J; junction bases unmatched: 5. The CDR3 has 15 amino acids. Per the germline V gene, CDR1 is LGHNA and CDR2 is YSLEER. The CDR3 sequence is CASSLGTSGRQEQFF. CDR3 coding DNA: TGCGCCAGCAGCCTAGGGACTAGCGGGAGGCAAGAGCAGTTCTTC.

This clonotype was counted at least ten times. V is TRBV6-6 and J is TRBJ1-2; D perhaps matches TRBD1 (5 bases). The CDR3 has 18 amino acids. The germline V gene has CDR1 MNHNY and CDR2 SVGAGI (reference sequence). The V gene lost 2 bases and the J gene lost 3 bases, with 22 bases spanning the gap. The CDR3 region has the DNA TGTGCCAGCAGTTACCACCGAAGGGGCGGTCGGGAGGACTATGGCTACACCTTC. Amino acid sequence: CASSYHRRGGREDYGYTF.

The chain carries TRBV6-6 and TRBJ2-7, with D possibly matching TRBD1 (6 bases). Germline assignment: CDR1 MNHNY and CDR2 SVGAGI (reference sequence). Trimming stripped 2 bases from V and 2 bases from J, with 16 bases between. The CDR3 contains 16 residues. CDR3 loop: CASSYSSGADAYEQYF. The CDR3 DNA follows: TGTGCCAGCAGTTACAGTTCAGGGGCAGATGCCTACGAGCAGTACTTC.

The V call is TRBV7-9, the J call TRBJ2-7, with a tentative D call TRBD1 (5 bases). This CDR3 is 15 amino acids long. Germline lookup yields CDR1 SEHNR and CDR2 FQNEAQ (reference sequence). V was clipped by 6 bases and J by 4 bases, with 19 bases between them. Written as DNA, the CDR3 is TGTGCCAGCAGTCACAGGACCTTGAGATCGTACGAGCAGTACTTC. Translated: CASSHRTLRSYEQYF.

This chain uses TRBV10-3 with TRBJ2-1, with TRBD2 matching over 12 bases. The CDR3 contains 17 residues. With V trimmed by 2 bases and J by 7 bases, 9 bases remained unmatched. CDR1 ENHRY and CDR2 SYGVKD come from the germline V gene. The CDR3 is CAISEPRLAGEPNEQFF. The CDR3 DNA reads as TGTGCCATCAGTGAGCCCAGACTAGCGGGGGAGCCGAATGAGCAGTTCTTC.